This T cell receptor (beta chain) was recorded in a study of immune cell composition in non-small cell lung cancer. Normal lung was taken at the farthest possible site, at least 3 cm from tumour. Sequencing was performed with immunoSEQ multiplex PCR; in TCRdb, only in-frame clones are kept and a portion is missing. This sample has 6,200 or so clones; approximately 71% occur once, and the top ten carry under 8%. Germline V CDR1 and CDR2: SGHRS, YFSETQ. The CDR3 is made up of 13 amino acids. Trimming removed 3 bases from V and 5 bases from J, with 10 bases in between. Sample: non-adjacent lung tissue. The V call is TRBV5-1, the J call TRBJ2-3, with no clear D. The receptor's source is a human donor with non-small cell lung cancer. CDR3 region: CASSSSIVDTQYF. The CDR3 nucleotides read TGCGCCAGCAGCTCCTCCATAGTAGATACGCAGTATTTT.